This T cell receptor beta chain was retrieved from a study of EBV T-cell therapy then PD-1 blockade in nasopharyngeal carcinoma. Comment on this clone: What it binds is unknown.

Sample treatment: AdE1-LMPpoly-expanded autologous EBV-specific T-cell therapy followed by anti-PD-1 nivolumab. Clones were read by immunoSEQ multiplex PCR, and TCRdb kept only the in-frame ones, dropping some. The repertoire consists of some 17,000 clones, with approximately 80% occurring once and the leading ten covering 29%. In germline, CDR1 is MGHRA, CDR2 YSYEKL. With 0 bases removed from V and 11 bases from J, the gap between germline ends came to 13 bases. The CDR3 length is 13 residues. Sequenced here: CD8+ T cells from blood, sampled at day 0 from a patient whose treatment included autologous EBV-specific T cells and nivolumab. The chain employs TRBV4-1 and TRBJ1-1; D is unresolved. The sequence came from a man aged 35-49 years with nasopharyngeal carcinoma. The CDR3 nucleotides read TGCGCCAGCAGCCAAGATCATAGGAATTTCGCTTTCTTT. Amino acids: CASSQDHRNFAFF.